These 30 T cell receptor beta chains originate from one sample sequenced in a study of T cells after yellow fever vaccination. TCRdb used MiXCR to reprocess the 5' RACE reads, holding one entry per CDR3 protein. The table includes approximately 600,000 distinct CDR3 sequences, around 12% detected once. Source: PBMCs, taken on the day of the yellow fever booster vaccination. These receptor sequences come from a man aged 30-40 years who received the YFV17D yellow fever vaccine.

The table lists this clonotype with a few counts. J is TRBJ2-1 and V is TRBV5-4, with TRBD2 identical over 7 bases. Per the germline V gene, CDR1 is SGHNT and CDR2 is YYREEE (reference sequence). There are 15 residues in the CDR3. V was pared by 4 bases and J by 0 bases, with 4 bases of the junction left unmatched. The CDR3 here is CASSREGSSYNEQFF. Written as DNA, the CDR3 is TGTGCCAGCAGCAGGGAGGGCAGCTCCTACAATGAGCAGTTCTTC.

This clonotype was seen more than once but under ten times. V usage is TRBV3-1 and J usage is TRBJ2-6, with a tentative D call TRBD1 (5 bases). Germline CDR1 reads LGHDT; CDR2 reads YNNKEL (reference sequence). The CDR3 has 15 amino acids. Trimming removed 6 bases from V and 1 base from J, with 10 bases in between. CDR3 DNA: TGTGCCAGCAGTCGCAGGGCTTCTGGGGCCAACGTCCTGACTTTC. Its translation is CASSRRASGANVLTF.

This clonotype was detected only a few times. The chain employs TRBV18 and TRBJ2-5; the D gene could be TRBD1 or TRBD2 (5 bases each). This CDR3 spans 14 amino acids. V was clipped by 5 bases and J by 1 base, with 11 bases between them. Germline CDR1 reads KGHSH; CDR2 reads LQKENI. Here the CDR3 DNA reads TGTGCCAGCTCAAAAGGGACCTTCCAAGAGACCCAGTACTTC. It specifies CASSKGTFQETQYF.

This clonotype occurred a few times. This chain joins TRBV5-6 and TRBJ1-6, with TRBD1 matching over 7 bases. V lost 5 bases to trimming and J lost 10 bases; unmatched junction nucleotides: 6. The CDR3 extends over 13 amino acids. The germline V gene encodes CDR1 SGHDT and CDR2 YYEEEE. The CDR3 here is CASSPTGRSPLHF. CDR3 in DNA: TGTGCCAGCAGTCCGACAGGGAGGTCACCCCTCCACTTT.

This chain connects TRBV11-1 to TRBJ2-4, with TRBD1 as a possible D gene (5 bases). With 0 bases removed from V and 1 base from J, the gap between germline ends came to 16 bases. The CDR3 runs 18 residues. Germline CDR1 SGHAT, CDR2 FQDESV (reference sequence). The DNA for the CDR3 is TGTGCCAGCAGCTTAGCCAGTAGGGGCGTGCCCGCCAAAAACATTCAGTACTTC. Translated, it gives CASSLASRGVPAKNIQYF.

The CDR3 sequence: CSARNLRRDSGNTIYF. For the CDR3, the DNA is TGCAGTGCTAGAAATCTTCGGAGGGACTCTGGAAACACCATATATTTT. The gene calls are TRBV20-1 and TRBJ1-3; unclear D gene. The CDR3 is made up of 16 amino acids. The V end was cut by 2 bases, the J end by 0 bases, with 14 bases between. Germline-derived CDR1 and CDR2 are DFQATT and SNEGSKA (reference sequence).

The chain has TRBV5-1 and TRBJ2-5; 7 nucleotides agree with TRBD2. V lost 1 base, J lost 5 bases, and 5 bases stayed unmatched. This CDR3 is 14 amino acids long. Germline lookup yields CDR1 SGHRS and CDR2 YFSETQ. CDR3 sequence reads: CASSLSGILETQYF. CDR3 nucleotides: TGCGCCAGCAGCTTGAGCGGGATCTTGGAGACCCAGTACTTC.

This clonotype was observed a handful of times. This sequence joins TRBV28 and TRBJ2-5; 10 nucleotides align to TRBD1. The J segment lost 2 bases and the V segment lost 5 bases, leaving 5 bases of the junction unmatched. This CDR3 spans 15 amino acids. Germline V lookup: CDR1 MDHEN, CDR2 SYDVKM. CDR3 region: CASSRDRGIQETQYF. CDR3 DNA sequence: TGTGCCAGCAGTCGGGACAGGGGTATTCAAGAGACCCAGTACTTC. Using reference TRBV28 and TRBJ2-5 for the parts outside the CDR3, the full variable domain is DVKVTQSSRYLVKRTGEKVFLECVQDMDHENMFWYRQDPGLGLRLIYFSYDVKMKEKGDIPEGYSVSREKKERFSLILESASTNQTSMYLCASSRDRGIQETQYFGPGTRLLVL.

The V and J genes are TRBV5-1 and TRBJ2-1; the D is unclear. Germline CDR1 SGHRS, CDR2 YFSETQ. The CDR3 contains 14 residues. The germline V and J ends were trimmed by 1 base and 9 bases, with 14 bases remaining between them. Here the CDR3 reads CASSLPPAVSEQFF. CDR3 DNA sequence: TGCGCCAGCAGCTTGCCCCCCGCAGTCAGTGAGCAGTTCTTC.

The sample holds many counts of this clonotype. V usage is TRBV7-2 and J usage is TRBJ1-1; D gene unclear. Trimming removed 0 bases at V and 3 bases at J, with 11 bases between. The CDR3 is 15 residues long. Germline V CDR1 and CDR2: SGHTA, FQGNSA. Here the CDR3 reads CASSLAPGRYTEAFF. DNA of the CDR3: TGTGCCAGCAGCTTAGCGCCGGGCAGATACACTGAAGCTTTCTTT.

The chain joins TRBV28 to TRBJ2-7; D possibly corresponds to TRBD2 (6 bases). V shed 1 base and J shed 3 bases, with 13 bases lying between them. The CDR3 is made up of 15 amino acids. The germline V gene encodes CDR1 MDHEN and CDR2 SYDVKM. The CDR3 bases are TGTGCCAGCAGTTTATACGGGGGAGCGCTCTACGAGCAGTACTTC. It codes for CASSLYGGALYEQYF.

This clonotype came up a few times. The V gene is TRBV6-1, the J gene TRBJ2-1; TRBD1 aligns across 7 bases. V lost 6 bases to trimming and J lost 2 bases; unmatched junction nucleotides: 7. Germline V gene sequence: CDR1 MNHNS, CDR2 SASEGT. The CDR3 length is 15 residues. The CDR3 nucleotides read TGTGCCAGCAGCAGAATGGACAGGCCCTACAATGAGCAGTTCTTC. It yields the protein CASSRMDRPYNEQFF.

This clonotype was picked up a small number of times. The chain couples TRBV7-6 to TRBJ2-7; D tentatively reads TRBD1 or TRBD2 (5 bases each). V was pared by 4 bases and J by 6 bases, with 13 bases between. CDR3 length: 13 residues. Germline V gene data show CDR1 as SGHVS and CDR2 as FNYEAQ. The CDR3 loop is CASSYGGGSEQYF. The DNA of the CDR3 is TGTGCCAGCAGCTATGGGGGTGGGTCCGAGCAGTACTTC.

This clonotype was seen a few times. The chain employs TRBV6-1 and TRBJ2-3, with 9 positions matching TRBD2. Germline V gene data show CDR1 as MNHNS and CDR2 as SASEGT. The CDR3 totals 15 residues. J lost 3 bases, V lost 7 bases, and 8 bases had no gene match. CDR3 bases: TGTGCCAGCAACCCTATAGCGGGAGCGACAGATACGCAGTATTTT. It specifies CASNPIAGATDTQYF.

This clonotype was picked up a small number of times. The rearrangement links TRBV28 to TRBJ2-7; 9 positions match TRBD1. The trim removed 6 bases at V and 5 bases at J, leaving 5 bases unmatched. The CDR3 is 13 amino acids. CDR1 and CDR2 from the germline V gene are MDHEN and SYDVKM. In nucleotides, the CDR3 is TGTGCCAGCAGGTTACAGGGGGCTCACGAGCAGTACTTC. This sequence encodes CASRLQGAHEQYF.

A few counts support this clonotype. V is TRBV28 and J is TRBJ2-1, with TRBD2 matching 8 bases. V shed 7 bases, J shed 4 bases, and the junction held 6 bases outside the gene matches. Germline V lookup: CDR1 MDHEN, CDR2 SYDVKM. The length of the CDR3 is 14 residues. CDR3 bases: TGTGCCAGCATTTCGGGAGGGCAGTACAATGAGCAGTTCTTC. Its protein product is CASISGGQYNEQFF.

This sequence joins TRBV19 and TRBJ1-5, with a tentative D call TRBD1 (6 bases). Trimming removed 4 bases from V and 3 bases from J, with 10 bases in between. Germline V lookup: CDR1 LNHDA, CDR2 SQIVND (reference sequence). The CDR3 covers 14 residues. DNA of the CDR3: TGTGCCAGTAGTACCCGGGGGGCCAATCAGCCCCAGCATTTT. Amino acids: CASSTRGANQPQHF.

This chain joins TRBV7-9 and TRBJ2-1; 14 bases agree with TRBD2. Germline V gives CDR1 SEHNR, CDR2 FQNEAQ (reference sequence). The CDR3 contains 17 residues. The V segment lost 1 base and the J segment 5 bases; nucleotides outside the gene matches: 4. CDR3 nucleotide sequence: TGTGCCAGCAGCTTAGGAAGGACTAGCGGGAGGAACAATGAGCAGTTCTTC. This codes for CASSLGRTSGRNNEQFF.

CDR3 DNA sequence: TGTGCCAGCAGCCCTGGGGGACAGGTAAATCAGCCCCAGCATTTT. Translating gives CASSPGGQVNQPQHF. The V gene is TRBV3-1, the J gene TRBJ1-5, with 8 bases aligning to TRBD1. There are 15 residues in the CDR3. Germline V lookup: CDR1 LGHDT, CDR2 YNNKEL (reference sequence). The trim removed 4 bases at V and 4 bases at J, leaving 6 bases unmatched. Complete variable domain (other parts from reference TRBV3-1 and TRBJ1-5): DTAVSQTPKYLVTQMGNDKSIKCEQNLGHDTMYWYKQDSKKFLKIMFSYNNKELIINETVPNRFSPKSPDKAHLNLHINSLELGDSAVYFCASSPGGQVNQPQHFGDGTRLSIL.

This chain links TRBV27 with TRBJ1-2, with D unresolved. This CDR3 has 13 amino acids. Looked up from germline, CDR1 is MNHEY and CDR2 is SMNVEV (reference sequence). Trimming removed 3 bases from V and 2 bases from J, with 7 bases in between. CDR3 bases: TGTGCCAGCAGTTTTCAAGAAAACTATGGCTACACCTTC. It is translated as CASSFQENYGYTF.

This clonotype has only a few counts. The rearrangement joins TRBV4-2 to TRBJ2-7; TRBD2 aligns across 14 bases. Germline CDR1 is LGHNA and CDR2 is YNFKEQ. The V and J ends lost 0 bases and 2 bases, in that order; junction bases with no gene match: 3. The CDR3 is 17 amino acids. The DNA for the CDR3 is TGTGCCAGCAGCCAAGAGAGGGGACTAGCGGGAGCCTACGAGCAGTACTTC. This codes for CASSQERGLAGAYEQYF.

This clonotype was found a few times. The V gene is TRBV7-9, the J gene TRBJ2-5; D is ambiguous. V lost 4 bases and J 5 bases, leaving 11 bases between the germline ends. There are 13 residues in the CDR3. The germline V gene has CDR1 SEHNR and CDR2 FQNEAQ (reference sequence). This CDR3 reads CASSCAGCETQYF. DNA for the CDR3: TGTGCCAGCAGCTGCGCAGGATGTGAGACCCAGTACTTC.

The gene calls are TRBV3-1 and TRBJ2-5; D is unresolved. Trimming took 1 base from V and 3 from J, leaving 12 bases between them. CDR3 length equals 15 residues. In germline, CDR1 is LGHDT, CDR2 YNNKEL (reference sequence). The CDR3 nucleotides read TGTGCCAGCAGCCAAGGTTTTGGGCCGGAAGAGACCCAGTACTTC. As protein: CASSQGFGPEETQYF.

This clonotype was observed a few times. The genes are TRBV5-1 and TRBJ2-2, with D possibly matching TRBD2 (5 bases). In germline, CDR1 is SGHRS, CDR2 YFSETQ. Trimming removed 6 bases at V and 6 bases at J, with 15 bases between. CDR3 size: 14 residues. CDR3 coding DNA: TGCGCCAGCAACCTGGAGGCCCCCTCCGGGGAGCTGTTTTTT. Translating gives CASNLEAPSGELFF.

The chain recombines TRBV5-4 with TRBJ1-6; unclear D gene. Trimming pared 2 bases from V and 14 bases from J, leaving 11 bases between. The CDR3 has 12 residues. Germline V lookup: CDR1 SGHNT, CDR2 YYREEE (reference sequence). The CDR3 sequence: CASSFPGFTLHF. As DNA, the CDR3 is TGTGCCAGCAGCTTCCCCGGGTTCACCCTCCACTTT.

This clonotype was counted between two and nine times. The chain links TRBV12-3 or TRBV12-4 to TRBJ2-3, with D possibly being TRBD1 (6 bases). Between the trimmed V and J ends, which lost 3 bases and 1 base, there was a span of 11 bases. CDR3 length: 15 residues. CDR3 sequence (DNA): TGTGCCAGCAGTTTTGGGACACAAGGCACAGATACGCAGTATTTT. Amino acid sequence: CASSFGTQGTDTQYF.

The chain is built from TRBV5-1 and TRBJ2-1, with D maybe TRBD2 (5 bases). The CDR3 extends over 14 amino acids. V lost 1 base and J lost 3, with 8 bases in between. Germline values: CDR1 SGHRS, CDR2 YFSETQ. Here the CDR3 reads CASSLSRDYNEQFF. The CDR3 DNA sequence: TGCGCCAGCAGCTTGAGTCGGGACTACAATGAGCAGTTCTTC.

The CDR3 bases are TGCAGTGCTAGAGTTTCGCTCACTAATGAGCAGTTCTTC. Amino acids: CSARVSLTNEQFF. This sequence joins TRBV20-1 and TRBJ2-1; no clear D. V gave up 1 base and J gave up 7 bases, with 11 bases separating them. Germline V lookup: CDR1 DFQATT, CDR2 SNEGSKA (reference sequence). CDR3 length: 13 amino acids.

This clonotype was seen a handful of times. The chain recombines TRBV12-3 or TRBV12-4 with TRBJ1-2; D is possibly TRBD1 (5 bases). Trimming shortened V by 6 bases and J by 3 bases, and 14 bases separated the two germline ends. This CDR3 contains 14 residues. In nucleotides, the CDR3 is TGTGCCAGCAGCCAAAACCGGGACCACTATGGCTACACCTTC. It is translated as CASSQNRDHYGYTF.

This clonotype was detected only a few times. CDR3 in amino acids: CSVGQGSTEAFF. DNA for the CDR3: TGCAGCGTCGGACAGGGTAGTACTGAAGCTTTCTTT. V gene TRBV29-1 combines with J gene TRBJ1-1, with 8 bases fitting TRBD1. The CDR3 runs to 12 residues. The J segment lost 5 bases and the V segment lost 6 bases, leaving 5 bases of the junction unmatched. Germline V gives CDR1 SQVTM, CDR2 ANQGSEA.